The 12 T cell receptor beta chains below were found in one sample sequenced in a study of CD8+CD57+ T cells in acquired aplastic anemia. Genomic DNA, the template, was used for profiling of the TCR beta VDJ and CDR3. Each CDR3 protein gets one entry after TCRdb re-called the reads with MiXCR. The profile covers approximately 50,000 distinct CDR3 sequences, with over 60% appearing a single time and 34% taken by the ten largest. Sequences were obtained from sorted CD4+, CD8+, or CD8+CD57+ T cells (not recorded which) from PBMCs. The receptors stem from a human donor in good health, serving as a control.

The chain couples TRBV29-1 to TRBJ1-2; 7 bases line up with TRBD1. CDR1 is SQVTM and CDR2 is ANQGSEA in the germline V gene. V shed 4 bases and J 7 bases; nucleotides not matched to a gene: 15. The CDR3 has 15 residues. The CDR3: CSVGTGSPWGGGYTF. CDR3 in DNA: TGCAGCGTTGGGACAGGCAGCCCATGGGGCGGTGGCTACACCTTC.

Many counts were recorded for this clonotype. The chain is built from TRBV20-1 and TRBJ1-1; the match to TRBD1 covers 9 bases. J was trimmed by 3 bases and V by 1 base; bases with no gene match: 0. Germline V gene sequence: CDR1 DFQATT, CDR2 SNEGSKA (reference sequence). The CDR3 is made up of 13 amino acids. This CDR3 reads CSARGTGDTEAFF. The CDR3 nucleotides read TGCAGTGCTAGAGGGACAGGGGACACTGAAGCTTTCTTT.

The chain recombines TRBV7-9 with TRBJ1-6; D is ambiguous. Per the germline V gene, CDR1 is SEHNR and CDR2 is FQNEAQ (reference sequence). The length of the CDR3 is 13 residues. V dropped 2 bases and J dropped 6 bases, with 5 bases sitting between them. CDR3 nucleotides: TGTGCCAGCAGCTTAAGCCCTAATTCACCCCTCCACTTT. Protein: CASSLSPNSPLHF.

The chain links TRBV2 to TRBJ1-6; a possible D gene is TRBD1 (6 bases). There are 14 residues in the CDR3. V was shortened by 3 bases and J by 7 bases, with 10 bases between the two germline ends. The germline CDR1 and CDR2 sequences are SNHLY and FYNNEI. CDR3 sequence reads: CASSDRRGNSPLHF. The CDR3 bases are TGTGCCAGCAGTGATCGCAGGGGCAATTCACCCCTCCACTTT.

V and J are TRBV15 and TRBJ1-5, with D unresolved. Trimming left V 3 bases short and J 4 bases short, with 13 bases between. Germline CDR1 is LNHNV and CDR2 is YYDKDF (reference sequence). The CDR3 covers 15 residues. The CDR3 sequence is CATSSAVLRNQPQHF. Written as DNA, the CDR3 is TGTGCCACCAGCAGCGCGGTCTTACGGAATCAGCCCCAGCATTTT.

The V and J genes are TRBV29-1 and TRBJ2-3; 10 bases align to TRBD2. The CDR3 loop spans 15 amino acids. The trim removed 4 bases at V and 2 bases at J, leaving 6 bases unmatched. The V gene's germline CDR1 is SQVTM and CDR2 ANQGSEA. The CDR3 DNA sequence: TGCAGCGTTGTGGGAACTAGCGGGAACACAGATACGCAGTATTTT. Amino acids: CSVVGTSGNTDTQYF.

This clonotype showed up just once. The rearrangement joins TRBV4-3 to TRBJ2-7, with 8 bases identical to TRBD1. Germline trimming cut 4 bases from V and 5 bases from J; bases unmatched to any gene: 7. Germline assignment: CDR1 LGHNA and CDR2 YSLEER. This CDR3 region has 14 residues. In DNA, the CDR3 is TGCGCCAGCAGCCCATTCCTGGACAGGGACGAGCAGTACTTC. As protein: CASSPFLDRDEQYF.

The chain has TRBV10-3 and TRBJ1-6; the D is unclear. In germline, CDR1 is ENHRY, CDR2 SYGVKD. Trimming cost V 5 bases and J 5 bases, with 13 bases left between them. The CDR3 contains 15 residues. This CDR3 reads CAISQGSPHNSPLHF. DNA of the CDR3: TGTGCCATCAGTCAAGGGTCCCCTCATAATTCACCCCTCCACTTT.

In its sample, this clonotype was seen once. The chain combines TRBV7-2 with TRBJ1-2; D is ambiguous. This CDR3 is built from 13 residues. Trimming shortened V by 3 bases and J by 5 bases, and 10 bases separated the two germline ends. Germline CDR1 reads SGHTA; CDR2 reads FQGNSA. CDR3: CASSLLSAYGYTF. The DNA for the CDR3 is TGTGCCAGCAGCTTGCTGTCTGCATATGGCTACACCTTC.

This clonotype qualifies as medium-sized. The V and J genes are TRBV15 and TRBJ2-7; D remains ambiguous. Germline lookup yields CDR1 LNHNV and CDR2 YYDKDF (reference sequence). The germline V and J ends were trimmed by 3 bases and 3 bases, with 12 bases remaining between them. This CDR3 has 14 residues. CDR3 coding DNA: TGTGCCACCAGCAGGGGTAACGGAATCTACGAGCAGTACTTC. Translated, it gives CATSRGNGIYEQYF. Using reference TRBV15 and TRBJ2-7 for the parts outside the CDR3, the full variable domain is DAMVIQNPRYQVTQFGKPVTLSCSQTLNHNVMYWYQQKSSQAPKLLFHYYDKDFNNEADTPDNFQSRRPNTSFCFLDIRSPGLGDTAMYLCATSRGNGIYEQYFGPGTRLTVT.

The gene calls are TRBV10-3 and TRBJ1-2, with D possibly TRBD1 on 5 matching bases. This CDR3 has 13 amino acids. V gave up 6 bases and J gave up 6 bases, with 14 bases separating them. CDR1 ENHRY and CDR2 SYGVKD come from the germline V gene. In DNA, the CDR3 is TGTGCCATCAGCCCGCAGGCAGGGAATGGCTACACCTTC. Its protein is CAISPQAGNGYTF.

This clonotype showed up just a few times. The CDR3 sequence: CASSERDRSNEQFF. CDR3 in DNA: TGTGCCAGCAGTGAGAGGGACAGGAGCAATGAGCAGTTCTTC. The J gene is TRBJ2-1, the V gene TRBV2; TRBD1 matches at 8 bases. The length of the CDR3 is 14 residues. V gave up 3 bases and J gave up 6 bases; unmatched junction bases: 4. The V gene's germline CDR1 is SNHLY and CDR2 FYNNEI.